These T cell receptor beta chains were read from a single sample in a study of blood T cell repertoires in COVID-19. Produced via immunoSEQ multiplex PCR; TCRdb's table is partial and in-frame only. The sample includes 300,000 to 350,000 clones, about 90% seen only once; the top ten take 6% to 7%. The specimen was peripheral blood. The receptors derive from a woman in her forties or fifties with COVID-19, enrolled during active disease. Each CDR3 is given with its conserved first and last residue. D genes are given only for firm matches. Rows give clone size only sometimes, using once, few, many, or a class for an expanded clone.

>TRBJ2-7|TRBD2|14|TRBV15|-
CATSRAGTSNEQYF
TGTGCCACCAGCAGGGCCGGGACTAGCAACGAGCAGTACTTC
>TRBJ1-3|TRBD1|16|TRBV7-9|-
CASSSRQGPPGNTIYF
TGTGCCAGCAGCTCCCGACAGGGCCCTCCTGGAAACACCATATATTTT
>TRBJ2-7|TRBD2|15|TRBV15|-
CATSRGLAGSYEQYF
TGTGCCACCAGCAGGGGACTAGCGGGTTCCTACGAGCAGTACTTC
>TRBJ2-1|-|15|TRBV29-1|-
CSVAKRGQTSDEQFF
TGCAGCGTGGCCAAAAGGGGACAAACTTCGGATGAGCAGTTCTTC
>TRBJ2-5|-|17|TRBV11-3|-
CASSPRTAPHSEETQYF
TGTGCCAGCAGCCCACGGACAGCACCTCACTCAGAAGAGACCCAGTACTTC
>TRBJ1-1|TRBD1|16|TRBV25-1|once
CASSQALGQGNTEAFF
TGTGCCAGCAGCCAGGCCCTCGGACAGGGAAACACTGAAGCTTTCTTT
>TRBJ1-3|-|11|TRBV7-9|-
CASSRVDTIYF
TGTGCCAGCAGCCGGGTGGACACCATATATTTT
>TRBJ1-1|-|13|TRBV19|-
CASSTGSITEAFF
TGTGCCAGTAGTACCGGGTCGATCACTGAAGCTTTCTTT
>TRBJ1-1|TRBD1|10|TRBV2|-
CAKYRGEAFF
TGTGCCAAGTACAGGGGCGAGGCTTTCTTT
>TRBJ2-7|-|16|TRBV18|few
CASSPSLRMAREEQYF
TGTGCCAGCTCACCCTCTCTGAGGATGGCACGAGAAGAGCAGTACTTC
>TRBJ1-6|-|13|TRBV30|-
CAWTNGYNSPLHF
TGTGCCTGGACAAACGGCTATAATTCACCCCTCCACTTT
>TRBJ1-1|TRBD1|14|TRBV18|-
CASSPQGAFAEAFF
TGTGCCAGCTCACCGCAGGGGGCCTTTGCTGAAGCTTTCTTT
>TRBJ1-2|-|15|TRBV9|-
CASSPRTAPNYGYTF
TGTGCCAGCAGCCCCCGAACAGCCCCTAACTATGGCTACACCTTC
>TRBJ1-2|-|15|TRBV4-1|-
CASSQRGSRVGGYTF
TGCGCCAGCAGCCAGAGGGGGAGCAGGGTTGGTGGCTACACCTTC
>TRBJ2-5|TRBD1|13|TRBV5-8|-
CASSLDRGETQYF
TGTGCCAGCAGCTTGGACAGGGGAGAGACCCAGTACTTC
>TRBJ2-3|-|17|TRBV10-3|-
CAISESMASGSTDTQYF
TGTGCCATCAGTGAGTCGATGGCCAGCGGGAGCACAGATACGCAGTATTTT
>TRBJ1-4|TRBD1|15|TRBV9|few
CASSKTGDPNEKLFF
TGTGCCAGCAGTAAGACAGGGGATCCTAATGAAAAACTGTTTTTT
>TRBJ1-4|-|15|TRBV30|-
CAGNRQQALNEKLFF
TGTGCCGGGAACCGACAGCAGGCTCTTAATGAAAAACTGTTTTTT
>TRBJ1-5|TRBD1|13|TRBV19|-
CASRDRVAQPQHF
TGTGCCAGTAGAGACAGGGTTGCTCAGCCCCAGCATTTT
>TRBJ2-7|TRBD2|19|TRBV7-8|-
CASSLLLMEIAGSSYEQYF
TGTGCCAGCAGCTTACTACTAATGGAGATAGCGGGAAGCTCCTACGAGCAGTACTTC
>TRBJ1-2|-|16|TRBV21-1|few
CASSKSRLDSSYGYTF
TGTGCCAGCAGCAAAAGTAGACTGGACAGTAGCTATGGCTACACCTTC
>TRBJ1-2|TRBD1|18|TRBV19|-
CASSKVPGQGTGRNGYTF
TGTGCCAGTAGTAAAGTCCCGGGACAGGGGACCGGGAGGAATGGCTACACCTTC
>TRBJ2-7|TRBD1|13|TRBV29-1|-
CSVELRGRYEQYF
TGCAGCGTTGAGCTCAGGGGGCGTTACGAGCAGTACTTC
>TRBJ1-2|-|15|TRBV5-1|-
CASSLDSSFQYGYTF
TGCGCCAGCAGCTTGGACAGCAGTTTTCAGTATGGCTACACCTTC
>TRBJ2-1|TRBD2|19|TRBV18|-
CASSPLVTSGRAAKNEQFF
TGTGCCAGCTCACCATTAGTGACTAGCGGGAGGGCGGCGAAGAATGAGCAGTTCTTC
>TRBJ2-1|TRBD2|16|TRBV7-9|-
CASSLLFSGRANEQFF
TGTGCCAGCAGCTTACTCTTTAGCGGGAGGGCCAATGAGCAGTTCTTC
>TRBJ2-3|-|15|TRBV18|-
CASSTVGGAPDTQYF
TGTGCCAGCTCGACGGTGGGGGGGGCGCCAGATACGCAGTATTTT
>TRBJ1-2|TRBD1|13|TRBV3-1/TRBV3-2|once
CASSHRDSYGYTF
TGTGCCAGCAGCCACCGGGACAGCTATGGCTACACCTTC
>TRBJ1-4|TRBD1|15|TRBV5-6|once
CASSALQGANEKLFF
TGTGCCAGCAGCGCATTACAGGGGGCTAATGAAAAACTGTTTTTT
>TRBJ1-1|-|13|TRBV5-8|few
CASSSFTGTEAFF
TGTGCCAGCAGCTCCTTTACGGGCACTGAAGCTTTCTTT
>TRBJ2-5|-|15|TRBV21-1|-
CASSKQAHRDETQYF
TGTGCCAGCAGCAAACAAGCCCACAGGGATGAGACCCAGTACTTC
>TRBJ2-2|TRBD1|15|TRBV7-8|-
CASSLSGQGAGELFF
TGTGCCAGCAGCTTATCGGGACAGGGCGCCGGGGAGCTGTTTTTT
>TRBJ2-7|-|14|TRBV21-1|-
CASSTNSLTYEQYF
TGTGCCAGCAGCACGAACAGCCTAACCTACGAGCAGTACTTC
>TRBJ2-1|-|16|TRBV4-1|-
CASSQAGTRSYNEQFF
TGCGCCAGCAGCCAAGCGGGGACTCGCTCCTACAATGAGCAGTTCTTC
>TRBJ2-5|-|12|TRBV2|-
CASRQGGETQYF
TGTGCCAGCAGACAGGGCGGGGAGACCCAGTACTTC
>TRBJ1-3|-|15|TRBV6-5|-
CASSFGQSSGNTIYF
TGTGCCAGCAGTTTTGGACAGAGCTCTGGAAACACCATATATTTT
>TRBJ1-4|TRBD1|13|TRBV30|-
CAWSRDSREKLFF
TGTGCCTGGAGCAGGGACAGTAGAGAAAAACTGTTTTTT
>TRBJ2-7|TRBD2|15|TRBV7-9|-
CASSERTSRTYEQYF
TGTGCCAGCAGCGAGAGGACTAGCAGAACCTACGAGCAGTACTTC
>TRBJ2-7|-|13|TRBV5-1|-
CASSSWQSYEQYF
TGCGCCAGCAGCTCCTGGCAGTCCTACGAGCAGTACTTC
>TRBJ2-1|TRBD2|17|TRBV7-9|-
CASSLAKGGRADNEQFF
TGTGCCAGCAGCTTAGCTAAAGGCGGGAGGGCCGATAATGAGCAGTTCTTC
>TRBJ1-1|-|13|TRBV24-1|-
CATSDFWDNEAFF
TGTGCCACCAGTGATTTTTGGGACAATGAAGCTTTCTTT
>TRBJ2-7|TRBD1|13|TRBV12-3/TRBV12-4|-
CASSSLPRGEQYF
TGTGCCAGCAGCTCACTACCCAGGGGGGAGCAGTACTTC
>TRBJ2-7|-|17|TRBV7-2|-
CASSLVVLVSYTYEQYF
TGTGCCAGCAGCTTAGTGGTTTTGGTGTCCTATACCTACGAGCAGTACTTC
>TRBJ1-2|TRBD1|15|TRBV4-1|-
CASSQDRGLPYGYTF
TGCGCCAGCAGCCAAGACAGGGGGCTCCCATATGGCTACACCTTC
>TRBJ2-7|TRBD2|14|TRBV4-2|-
CASSQGIGGSEQYF
TGTGCCAGCAGCCAAGGGATCGGCGGGAGCGAGCAGTACTTC
>TRBJ2-5|-|13|TRBV7-9|-
CASSQVGAETQYF
TGTGCCAGCAGCCAAGTAGGAGCAGAGACCCAGTACTTC
>TRBJ1-2|-|13|TRBV29-1|-
CSGGGHRDYGYTF
TGCAGCGGGGGGGGCCACAGAGACTATGGCTACACCTTC
>TRBJ2-7|TRBD2|14|TRBV2|-
CASTRTSVSYEQYF
TGTGCCAGCACGAGGACTAGCGTCTCCTACGAGCAGTACTTC
>TRBJ1-1|-|14|TRBV7-6|-
CASSPVGGGTEAFF
TGTGCCAGCAGCCCCGTAGGAGGTGGCACTGAAGCTTTCTTT
>TRBJ2-3|-|11|TRBV29-1|-
CSLYSPDTQYF
TGCAGCTTATATAGCCCAGATACGCAGTATTTT
>TRBJ2-2|TRBD2|18|TRBV29-1|-
CSVAGTSGGRANTGELFF
TGCAGCGTTGCCGGGACTAGCGGGGGAAGAGCGAACACCGGGGAGCTGTTTTTT
>TRBJ2-7|TRBD2|13|TRBV18|-
CASSPLSGSEQYF
TGTGCCAGCTCACCACTTAGCGGGAGCGAGCAGTACTTC
>TRBJ2-7|TRBD1|15|TRBV19|-
CASRRPGQGSHEQYF
TGTGCCTCAAGAAGACCGGGACAGGGGTCGCACGAGCAGTACTTC
>TRBJ2-7|-|13|TRBV29-1|-
CSVSAVDSYEQYF
TGCAGCGTTTCGGCGGTCGACTCCTACGAGCAGTACTTC
>TRBJ1-5|TRBD1|14|TRBV27|-
CASMDRDSNQPQHF
TGTGCCAGCATGGACAGGGATAGCAATCAGCCCCAGCATTTT
>TRBJ2-7|TRBD1|14|TRBV5-4|-
CASSFDRASYEQYF
TGTGCCAGCAGCTTCGACAGGGCTTCCTACGAGCAGTACTTC
>TRBJ1-2|TRBD1|15|TRBV7-2|-
CASSLGQGDSYGYTF
TGTGCCAGCAGCTTAGGGCAGGGGGACAGCTATGGCTACACCTTC
>TRBJ2-2|TRBD2|15|TRBV7-2|-
CASSLPGGPTGELFF
TGTGCCAGCAGCTTACCGGGAGGGCCAACCGGGGAGCTGTTTTTT
>TRBJ2-1|-|13|TRBV18|once
CASSPLVRSEQFF
TGTGCCAGCTCACCCCTGGTAAGGAGTGAGCAGTTCTTC